This T cell receptor beta chain emerged from a study of technical replicates of blood from a few donors. Produced via immunoSEQ multiplex PCR; TCRdb's table is partial and in-frame only. Seen here are tens of thousands of clones, around nine tenths observed once, and the top ten hold just over 5%. The germline CDR1 and CDR2 sequences are MNHEY and SMNVEV (reference sequence). Trimming took off 1 base at V and 13 bases at J, with 11 bases between the two ends. The CDR3 is 11 amino acids. V is TRBV27 and J is TRBJ2-7; TRBD1 is a possible D gene (5 bases). The TCR sequence derives from a human donor in good health. Some clones in this sample may be carry-over from other donors' samples. Sequenced input: PBMCs. The CDR3 spells CASSLYPGSYF. The DNA of the CDR3 is TGTGCCAGCAGTTTATATCCAGGGTCCTACTTC.